The 21 T cell receptor beta chains presented below share a single source sample, sequenced in a study of cytomegalovirus exposure and HLA in healthy donors. Researchers ran the PCR with 60 Vbeta and 13 Jbeta primers. Profiled with immunoSEQ multiplex PCR; TCRdb holds only in-frame clones, not every one. Its table records 80,000 or so clones. Sequencing was performed on PBMCs. These receptors came from a woman aged 30 to 39 in good health and CMV-seronegative.

The chain has TRBV5-1 and TRBJ2-5; no clear D. The V gene's germline CDR1 is SGHRS and CDR2 YFSETQ. Trimming pared 0 bases from V and 5 bases from J, leaving 5 bases between. This CDR3 region has 12 residues. The CDR3 protein is CASSLGRETQYF. The CDR3 DNA sequence: TGCGCCAGCAGCTTGGGCAGGGAGACCCAGTACTTC.

This sequence joins TRBV30 and TRBJ1-5; TRBD1 aligns across 8 bases. Trimming cost V 5 bases and J 2 bases; bases outside gene matches: 11. There are 16 residues in the CDR3. Germline V CDR1 and CDR2: GTSNPN, SVGIG (reference sequence). The CDR3 nucleotides are TGTGCCTGGTCCAGGGGGCGTGGGGGGGGCAATCAGCCCCAGCATTTT. Translated, it gives CAWSRGRGGGNQPQHF.

The chain recombines TRBV6-5 with TRBJ1-2; the D is unclear. Between the trimmed V and J ends, which lost 6 bases and 4 bases, there was a span of 12 bases. In germline, CDR1 is MNHEY, CDR2 SVGAGI. This CDR3 has 13 amino acids. CDR3 nucleotide sequence: TGTGCCAGCAGCCCGGGAGCGCTCTATGGCTACACCTTC. Translating gives CASSPGALYGYTF.

The genes are TRBV7-9 and TRBJ2-1; TRBD2 matches at 10 bases. Unmatched junction bases numbered 1, after V lost 2 bases and J lost 3 bases. The CDR3 contains 15 residues. CDR1 and CDR2 from the germline V gene are SEHNR and FQNEAQ (reference sequence). CDR3 sequence: CASSLTSGNYNEQFF. CDR3 coding DNA: TGTGCCAGCAGCTTAACTAGCGGGAACTACAATGAGCAGTTCTTC.

The J gene is TRBJ2-3, the V gene TRBV7-9; D remains unclear. Between the trimmed V and J ends, which lost 7 bases and 0 bases, there was a span of 8 bases. Germline-derived CDR1 and CDR2 are SEHNR and FQNEAQ (reference sequence). The CDR3 has 13 amino acids. CDR3 sequence reads: CASMALSTDTQYF. In DNA, the CDR3 is TGTGCCAGCATGGCTCTTAGCACAGATACGCAGTATTTT.

The chain uses TRBV6-6 and TRBJ1-2, with TRBD1 matching 8 bases. The length of the CDR3 is 12 residues. With 5 bases clipped from V and 7 bases from J, the junction kept 3 bases outside the gene matches. CDR1 and CDR2 from the germline V gene are MNHNY and SVGAGI (reference sequence). CDR3 region: CASSTTGGGYTF. For the CDR3, the DNA is TGTGCCAGCAGTACCACAGGGGGTGGCTACACCTTC.

V is TRBV5-1 and J is TRBJ2-7, with a weak D call TRBD1 (7 bases). Germline CDR1 reads SGHRS; CDR2 reads YFSETQ. Trimming took off 3 bases at V and 4 bases at J, with 14 bases between the two ends. The CDR3 covers 14 residues. CDR3 DNA: TGCGCCAGCAGCTCCGCAGGGGGGTCGTACGAGCAGTACTTC. Amino acid sequence: CASSSAGGSYEQYF. The variable domain in full, completed from reference TRBV5-1 and TRBJ2-7, reads KAGVTQTPRYLIKTRGQQVTLSCSPISGHRSVSWYQQTPGQGLQFLFEYFSETQRNKGNFPGRFSGRQFSNSRSEMNVSTLELGDSALYLCASSSAGGSYEQYFGPGTRLTVT.

The V call is TRBV30, the J call TRBJ1-1; a possible D gene is TRBD1 (5 bases). Germline CDR1 and CDR2: GTSNPN and SVGIG (reference sequence). Trimming left V 2 bases short and J 6 bases short, with 16 bases between. The CDR3 extends over 14 amino acids. The CDR3, as DNA: TGTGCCTGGAGTCCGGGGGGGGGACGGGCTGAAGCTTTCTTT. Translation: CAWSPGGGRAEAFF.

This rearrangement joins TRBV5-6 to TRBJ1-6, with TRBD1 matching 9 bases. This CDR3 spans 14 amino acids. V lost 2 bases, J lost 10 bases, and 4 bases stayed unmatched. Germline-derived CDR1 and CDR2 are SGHDT and YYEEEE. CDR3 sequence reads: CASSFEQGASPLHF. The CDR3 DNA follows: TGTGCCAGCAGCTTCGAACAGGGGGCATCACCCCTCCACTTT.

V usage is TRBV19 and J usage is TRBJ1-2; 10 positions agree with TRBD1. Germline V lookup: CDR1 LNHDA, CDR2 SQIVND (reference sequence). V was clipped by 5 bases and J by 6 bases; unmatched bases: 6. This CDR3 contains 14 residues. The CDR3, as DNA: TGTGCCAGTAGTCCGGGACAGGGGTGGGATGGCTACACCTTC. Amino acid sequence: CASSPGQGWDGYTF.

This chain connects TRBV30 to TRBJ2-7; D perhaps matches TRBD1 (5 bases). The ends were cut back, 2 bases at V and 3 bases at J, with 20 bases in the middle. The germline CDR1 and CDR2 sequences are GTSNPN and SVGIG (reference sequence). This CDR3 has 16 residues. The CDR3 reads CAWSHPKERGRYEQYF. In DNA form, the CDR3 reads TGTGCCTGGAGTCACCCTAAGGAAAGGGGCCGCTACGAGCAGTACTTC.

The rearrangement uses TRBV6-5 and TRBJ1-2, with 7 nucleotides matching TRBD1. The CDR3 is 14 residues long. Germline V CDR1 and CDR2: MNHEY, SVGAGI. J gave up 5 bases and V 0 bases, and 3 bases lay outside the gene matches. This chain's CDR3 is CASSYSRGFYGYTF. The CDR3 region has the DNA TGTGCCAGCAGTTACTCCAGGGGGTTTTATGGCTACACCTTC.

This chain uses TRBV30 with TRBJ1-1, with TRBD1 matching over 9 bases. The CDR3 totals 13 residues. The germline gives CDR1 GTSNPN, CDR2 SVGIG (reference sequence). Trimming took 1 base from V and 11 from J; bases not matched to a gene: 8. The chain's CDR3 is CAWSGGQGKDAFF. The CDR3 region has the DNA TGTGCCTGGAGTGGCGGACAGGGGAAAGATGCTTTCTTT.

The chain links TRBV15 to TRBJ1-5; D ambiguous. The CDR3 covers 13 residues. The germline V gene has CDR1 LNHNV and CDR2 YYDKDF (reference sequence). V was shortened by 5 bases and J by 7 bases, with 12 bases between the two germline ends. In DNA form, the CDR3 reads TGTGCCACCAGCGGTAGTCGGGGACAGCCCCAGCATTTT. This encodes CATSGSRGQPQHF.

The chain is built from TRBV4-1 and TRBJ2-3; 9 positions agree with TRBD1. The length of the CDR3 is 15 residues. V lost 4 bases to trimming and J lost 2 bases; unmatched junction nucleotides: 4. Germline V CDR1 and CDR2: MGHRA, YSYEKL. In DNA, the CDR3 is TGCGCCAGCAGCCCGCGGGACAGGGACACAGATACGCAGTATTTT. It codes for CASSPRDRDTDTQYF.

The gene calls are TRBV2 and TRBJ2-5, with D perhaps TRBD2 (7 bases). Looked up from germline, CDR1 is SNHLY and CDR2 is FYNNEI. The CDR3 covers 14 residues. Trimming removed 7 bases at V and 2 bases at J, with 14 bases between. The CDR3: CASTTGTMQETQYF. The CDR3 DNA reads TGTGCCAGCACTACAGGGACTATGCAAGAGACCCAGTACTTC.

The chain carries TRBV7-2 and TRBJ2-1; D may be TRBD2 (7 bases). The CDR3 runs to 15 residues. Germline CDR1 reads SGHTA; CDR2 reads FQGNSA. V lost 4 bases to trimming and J lost 7 bases, with 17 bases between them. The CDR3 DNA follows: TGTGCCAGCAGCTGGGGGAGGGGGGGCGGAAATGAGCAGTTCTTC. Translating it yields CASSWGRGGGNEQFF. Drawing the rest from reference TRBV7-2 and TRBJ2-1, the complete variable domain is GAGVSQSPSNKVTEKGKDVELRCDPISGHTALYWYRQSLGQGLEFLIYFQGNSAPDKSGLPSDRFSAERTGGSVSTLTIQRTQQEDSAVYLCASSWGRGGGNEQFFGPGTRLTVL.

The V gene is TRBV5-6, the J gene TRBJ1-1; TRBD1 agrees at 7 bases. Trimming removed 0 bases from V and 0 bases from J; junction bases left unmatched: 5. Per the germline V gene, CDR1 is SGHDT and CDR2 is YYEEEE. This CDR3 comprises 16 residues. This CDR3 is CASSLGMDRMNTEAFF. Written as DNA, the CDR3 is TGTGCCAGCAGCTTGGGGATGGACAGGATGAACACTGAAGCTTTCTTT.

For this clone: At one boundary the junction diverges from the germline segment, which might be a read error. V usage is TRBV30 and J usage is TRBJ1-3; D is ambiguous. The CDR3 sequence is 15 residues long. Germline assignment: CDR1 GTSNPN and CDR2 SVGIG (reference sequence). The CDR3 spells CAWKTQISSGNNIYF. The CDR3 bases are TGTGCCTGGAAGACACAAATTTCCTCTGGAAACAACATATATTTT.

This chain joins TRBV6-5 and TRBJ1-1; tentatively, D is TRBD1 (5 bases). The CDR3 loop spans 11 amino acids. Trimming removed 5 bases from V and 10 bases from J, with 11 bases in between. CDR1 and CDR2 (germline): MNHEY, SVGAGI. The DNA for the CDR3 is TGTGCCAGCAGTAGCACGGGGGGAGCTTTCTTT. Translation gives CASSSTGGAFF.

CDR3 sequence: CSVAGTSNYGYTF. In DNA form, the CDR3 reads TGCAGCGTGGCAGGGACATCTAACTATGGCTACACCTTC. V usage is TRBV29-1 and J usage is TRBJ1-2, with D perhaps matching TRBD1 (6 bases). The CDR3 extends over 13 amino acids. Germline V CDR1 and CDR2: SQVTM, ANQGSEA. Trimming took off 6 bases at V and 0 bases at J, with 11 bases between the two ends.